This T cell receptor (beta chain) was captured in a study of patients and donors after allogeneic stem cell transplantation. This clonotype was seen more than once but under ten times. TCRdb called the RT-PCR reads again in MiXCR, with one record for every CDR3 protein. The repertoire holds about a million distinct CDR3 sequences, with over 15% as singletons. The origin of this receptor is a human donor who was either an allogeneic HSCT recipient or a stem cell or donor lymphocyte infusion donor (not recorded which). It is not recorded whose cells these are; they may come from a transplant donor. The material sequenced was blood, either unsorted or a sorted T cell fraction (not recorded which).

Here the CDR3 DNA reads TGCGCCAGCAGCATCGGACAGCACAATGAGCAGTTCTTC. Translated: CASSIGQHNEQFF. The chain couples TRBV5-1 to TRBJ2-1; a possible D gene is TRBD1 (6 bases). The V gene's germline CDR1 is SGHRS and CDR2 YFSETQ. V was pared by 4 bases and J by 5 bases, with 10 bases between. CDR3 length: 13 amino acids. The entire variable domain, with the rest obtained from reference TRBV5-1 and TRBJ2-1, is as follows: KAGVTQTPRYLIKTRGQQVTLSCSPISGHRSVSWYQQTPGQGLQFLFEYFSETQRNKGNFPGRFSGRQFSNSRSEMNVSTLELGDSALYLCASSIGQHNEQFFGPGTRLTVL.